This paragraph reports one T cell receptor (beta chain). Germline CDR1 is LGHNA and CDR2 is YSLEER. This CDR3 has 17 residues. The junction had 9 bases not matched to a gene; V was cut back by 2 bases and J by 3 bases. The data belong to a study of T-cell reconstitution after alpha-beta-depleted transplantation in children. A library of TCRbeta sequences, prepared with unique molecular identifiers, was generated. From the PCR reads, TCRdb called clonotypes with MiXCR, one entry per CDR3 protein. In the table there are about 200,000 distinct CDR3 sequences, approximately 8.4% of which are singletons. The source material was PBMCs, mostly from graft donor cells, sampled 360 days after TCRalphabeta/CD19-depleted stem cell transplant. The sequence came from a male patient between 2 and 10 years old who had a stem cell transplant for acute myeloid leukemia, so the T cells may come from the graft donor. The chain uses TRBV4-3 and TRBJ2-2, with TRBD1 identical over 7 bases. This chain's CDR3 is CASSQKSGTADTGELFF. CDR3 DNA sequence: TGCGCCAGCAGCCAAAAATCCGGGACAGCTGACACCGGGGAGCTGTTTTTT.